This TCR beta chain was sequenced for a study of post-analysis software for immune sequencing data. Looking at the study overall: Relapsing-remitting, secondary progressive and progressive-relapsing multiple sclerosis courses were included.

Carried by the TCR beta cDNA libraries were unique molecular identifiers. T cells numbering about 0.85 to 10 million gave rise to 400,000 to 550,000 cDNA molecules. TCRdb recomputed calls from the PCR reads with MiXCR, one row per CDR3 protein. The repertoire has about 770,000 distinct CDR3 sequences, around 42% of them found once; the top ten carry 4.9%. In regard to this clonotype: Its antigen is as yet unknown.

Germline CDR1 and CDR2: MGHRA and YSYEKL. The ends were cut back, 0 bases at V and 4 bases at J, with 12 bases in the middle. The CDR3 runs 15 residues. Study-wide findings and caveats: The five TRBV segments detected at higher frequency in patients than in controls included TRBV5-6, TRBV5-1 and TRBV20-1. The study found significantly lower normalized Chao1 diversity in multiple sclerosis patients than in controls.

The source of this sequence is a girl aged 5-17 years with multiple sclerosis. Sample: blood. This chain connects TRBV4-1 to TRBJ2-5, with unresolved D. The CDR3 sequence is CASSQDFGSRETQYF. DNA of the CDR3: TGCGCCAGCAGCCAAGATTTCGGCAGCCGAGAGACCCAGTACTTC.